This T cell receptor beta chain was captured by sequencing in a study of blood T cell repertoires in COVID-19. Recruited during active infection, patients (from Seattle) were subsequently followed longitudinally. Germline V gene sequence: CDR1 LGHDT, CDR2 YNNKEL (reference sequence). The CDR3 is made up of 14 amino acids. V lost 4 bases and J 4 bases, leaving 13 bases between the germline ends. In the source study's methods: Reference gene primer amplification gave estimated nucleated cell counts. Measured with immunoSEQ multiplex PCR; TCRdb has only the in-frame clones, and not every one. For V, J and clone size, that table is used; D and trimming come from the DNA. The table has around 300,000 clones, roughly 88% seen once.

This chain uses TRBV3-1 (or the pseudogene TRBV3-2) with TRBJ1-1; D remains ambiguous. The sequencing sample was made of peripheral blood. This receptor was obtained from a woman between 25 and 40 years old with COVID-19, enrolled during active disease. CDR3 bases: TGTGCCAGCAGCCGACTGGGTTCTGGCACTGAAGCTTTCTTT. Amino acid sequence: CASSRLGSGTEAFF.